The 10 T cell receptor beta chains in this list originate from one sample, sequenced in a study of T cell responses to AZD1222 COVID-19 vaccine. Some clones are missing from TCRdb's copy, which holds only in-frame ones; the method was immunoSEQ multiplex PCR. Of about 78,000 clones listed, approximately 90% were seen once; the top ten hold 2.5% to 4%. Source: peripheral blood, taken 28 days after the second AZD1222 dose. These TCRs come from an adult who received the AZD1222 COVID-19 vaccine.

The chain combines TRBV4-1 with TRBJ2-7, with D possibly being TRBD2 (5 bases). The CDR3 totals 13 residues. Germline V gives CDR1 MGHRA, CDR2 YSYEKL. V shed 4 bases and J shed 2 bases, with 9 bases lying between them. The CDR3 here is CASSRELTYEQYF. In DNA form, the CDR3 reads TGCGCCAGCAGCCGGGAGCTTACCTACGAGCAGTACTTC.

This chain joins TRBV5-1 and TRBJ1-1; D call uncertain. Between the trimmed V and J ends, which lost 1 base and 0 bases, there was a span of 4 bases. Per the germline V gene, CDR1 is SGHRS and CDR2 is YFSETQ. The CDR3 consists of 13 residues. CDR3 in amino acids: CASSLRVNTEAFF. Here the CDR3 DNA reads TGCGCCAGCAGCTTGAGGGTGAACACTGAAGCTTTCTTT.

The CDR3 coding sequence is TGTGCCAGCAGCGTATCCTCCCTGGGACTAGCGGGCAAAGAGACCCAGTACTTC. This gives the protein CASSVSSLGLAGKETQYF. The chain recombines TRBV9 with TRBJ2-5, with 12 bases matching TRBD2. This CDR3 has 18 amino acids. V dropped 1 base and J dropped 3; count of bases not matched to a gene: 10. Germline CDR1 reads SGDLS; CDR2 reads YYNGEE.

The CDR3 sequence: CASSLSGDQYEQYF. For the CDR3, the DNA is TGTGCCAGCAGTTTATCGGGGGACCAATACGAGCAGTACTTC. This chain connects TRBV27 to TRBJ2-7; tentatively, D is TRBD1 or TRBD2 (5 bases each). Deletions cut 0 bases from V and 4 bases from J, with 10 bases between. Germline CDR1 reads MNHEY; CDR2 reads SMNVEV (reference sequence). The CDR3 is made up of 14 amino acids.

The chain carries TRBV28 and TRBJ2-7, with 9 nucleotides matching TRBD2. This CDR3 is 15 amino acids long. V shed 2 bases and J 2 bases; nucleotides not matched to a gene: 4. Germline values: CDR1 MDHEN, CDR2 SYDVKM. DNA for the CDR3: TGTGCCAGCAGTTTAAGCGGGAGGACCCCCTACGAGCAGTACTTC. Translated, it gives CASSLSGRTPYEQYF.

A single count supports this clone. The chain couples TRBV6-6 to TRBJ2-1, with 8 bases matching TRBD2. The germline CDR1 and CDR2 sequences are MNHNY and SVGAGI (reference sequence). V dropped 11 bases and J dropped 4; count of bases not matched to a gene: 7. The CDR3 is 13 residues long. CDR3 coding DNA: TGTGCCGGTCGGGAGGGTCAATACAATGAGCAGTTCTTC. Encoded protein: CAGREGQYNEQFF.

The chain recombines TRBV2 with TRBJ2-1; 9 bases map to TRBD1. Looked up from germline, CDR1 is SNHLY and CDR2 is FYNNEI. CDR3 length: 15 amino acids. Trimming at V came to 6 bases and at J to 7 bases, leaving 10 bases not matched to a gene. The CDR3 here is CASRADRGEYNEQFF. In DNA form, the CDR3 reads TGTGCCAGCAGAGCGGACAGGGGAGAATATAATGAGCAGTTCTTC.

The chain couples TRBV6-5 to TRBJ1-2; TRBD1 matches at 7 bases. V shed 5 bases and J 8 bases; nucleotides not matched to a gene: 8. There are 13 residues in the CDR3. The germline V gene has CDR1 MNHEY and CDR2 SVGAGI. The DNA of the CDR3 is TGTGCCAGCAGTCCCCTAGACAGGGAGGGCTACACCTTC. As protein: CASSPLDREGYTF.

V gene TRBV13 combines with J gene TRBJ2-1; TRBD2 matches at 10 bases. The length of the CDR3 is 17 residues. V lost 4 bases and J lost 2; bases outside the gene matches: 8. Per germline, CDR1 PRHDT and CDR2 FYEKMQ (reference sequence). Here the CDR3 reads CASSSRGAGGAYNEQFF. CDR3 in DNA: TGTGCCAGCAGCTCCCGAGGAGCGGGGGGGGCCTACAATGAGCAGTTCTTC.

This sequence joins TRBV6-2 or TRBV6-3 and TRBJ2-7; tentatively, D is TRBD1 (6 bases). The germline V and J ends were trimmed by 3 bases and 4 bases, with 10 bases remaining between them. Germline V lookup: CDR1 MNHEY, CDR2 SVGEGT. CDR3 size: 13 residues. In DNA form, the CDR3 reads TGTGCCAGCAGTTATCTCAGGGGATACGAGCAGTACTTC. Its protein is CASSYLRGYEQYF.